This entry is about one T cell receptor beta chain. Trimming removed 2 bases from V and 8 bases from J; junction bases left unmatched: 11. CDR3 length: 16 amino acids. Germline V gene sequence: CDR1 SGHVS, CDR2 FQNEAQ. Sequenced by immunoSEQ multiplex PCR; TCRdb stores in-frame clones only, minus some. The table has around 330,000 clones, approximately 90% seen once. The data are from a study of blood T cell repertoires in COVID-19. In the study overall: The United States, Italy and Spain supplied acute and convalescent COVID-19 samples.

The material sequenced was peripheral blood. The rearrangement uses TRBV7-8 and TRBJ2-1, with TRBD2 matching 8 bases. The sequence derives from a woman in her 30s with COVID-19, enrolled during active disease. CDR3: CASSLFNGGDMDEQFF. The CDR3, as DNA: TGTGCCAGCAGCTTATTCAACGGGGGGGATATGGATGAGCAGTTCTTC.